Listed below are T cell receptor beta chains from one sample, sequenced in a study of identical twins. TCRdb reprocessed the 5' RACE reads with MiXCR, giving one entry per CDR3 protein. This table has roughly 710,000 distinct CDR3 sequences, around 5.7% appearing once. The source material was naive T cells sorted from blood. These TCRs come from a man aged 18-30 years in good health. Both conserved end residues are part of each CDR3. D genes are given only for firm matches. Size is omitted from some rows. Given values are once, few, many or a class for expanded clones.

D	size	J	V	CDR3	DNA
TRBD2	many	TRBJ2-3	TRBV6-5	CASSYSGGRASDTQYF	TGTGCCAGCAGTTACTCCGGCGGGAGGGCCTCAGATACGCAGTATTTT
TRBD2	.	TRBJ2-7	TRBV28	CASSLFGTSGSLVYEQYF	TGTGCCAGCAGTTTATTCGGGACTAGCGGGAGTTTGGTCTACGAGCAGTACTTC
.	.	TRBJ1-1	TRBV6-2/TRBV6-3	CASSYAGATEAFF	TGTGCCAGCAGTTACGCCGGGGCCACTGAAGCTTTCTTT
TRBD1	.	TRBJ2-7	TRBV5-1	CASSLSRDRWGYEQYF	TGCGCCAGCAGCCTGTCCCGGGACAGGTGGGGATACGAGCAGTACTTC
TRBD2	.	TRBJ2-5	TRBV11-2	CASSLRTTSGRGTQYF	TGTGCCAGCAGCTTACGGACCACTAGCGGGAGGGGGACCCAGTACTTC
TRBD1	many	TRBJ2-1	TRBV24-1	CATSDYRPGQGNYNEQFF	TGTGCCACCAGTGATTACCGACCTGGACAGGGTAATTACAATGAGCAGTTCTTC
TRBD1	.	TRBJ1-2	TRBV13	CASSGRTGSGYTF	TGTGCCAGCAGCGGAAGGACAGGGAGTGGCTACACCTTC
.	many	TRBJ2-7	TRBV10-3	CAIRAQDYEQYF	TGTGCCATCAGAGCACAGGACTACGAGCAGTACTTC
TRBD1	many	TRBJ1-1	TRBV6-5	CASSYTRQGFSAFF	TGTGCCAGCAGTTACACAAGACAGGGTTTCTCAGCTTTCTTT
TRBD2	many	TRBJ2-1	TRBV5-1	CASTASGRNEQFF	TGCGCCAGCACGGCTAGCGGGAGGAATGAGCAGTTCTTC
TRBD2	many	TRBJ2-7	TRBV29-1	CSVGKAGGPEEQYF	TGCAGCGTTGGGAAGGCGGGAGGGCCGGAGGAGCAGTACTTC
.	few	TRBJ2-7	TRBV11-2	CASSLERNSHEQYF	TGTGCCAGCAGCCTCGAGAGGAACTCCCACGAGCAGTACTTC
.	.	TRBJ2-7	TRBV12-3/TRBV12-4	CASSYRAGQYF	TGTGCCAGCAGTTATCGGGCAGGGCAGTACTTC
TRBD1	many	TRBJ2-1	TRBV10-3	CAISVREGQGANEQFF	TGTGCCATCAGTGTGAGGGAGGGACAGGGGGCGAATGAGCAGTTCTTC
.	.	TRBJ2-3	TRBV7-8	CASSLRDGRSTDTQYF	TGTGCCAGCAGCCTCCGGGATGGGAGGAGCACAGATACGCAGTATTTT
TRBD1	few	TRBJ2-3	TRBV11-2	CASSKGAGQYF	TGTGCCAGCAGCAAGGGGGCGGGGCAGTATTTT
.	few	TRBJ1-5	TRBV28	CASIDQGRQPQHF	TGTGCCAGCATCGACCAGGGGCGGCAGCCCCAGCATTTT
.	many	TRBJ2-1	TRBV20-1	CSARDVARGAHEQFF	TGCAGTGCTAGAGACGTAGCCAGGGGGGCGCATGAGCAGTTCTTC
.	many	TRBJ1-3	TRBV27	CASGTYSGNTIYF	TGTGCCTCCGGGACATACTCTGGAAACACCATATATTTT
.	.	TRBJ2-1	TRBV24-1	CATSPGAPGNEQFF	TGTGCCACCAGTCCGGGGGCGCCGGGGAATGAGCAGTTCTTC
TRBD2	many	TRBJ2-3	TRBV2	CASSEGGADTQYF	TGTGCCAGCAGTGAGGGGGGGGCAGATACGCAGTATTTT
.	many	TRBJ2-1	TRBV27	CASGRAIEQFF	TGTGCCAGCGGCAGGGCCATTGAGCAGTTCTTC
.	many	TRBJ2-3	TRBV20-1	CSARPPRSPSTDTQYF	TGCAGTGCCAGACCCCCGCGGAGCCCGAGCACAGATACGCAGTATTTT
TRBD1	.	TRBJ2-3	TRBV7-9	CASSLPTGPADTQYF	TGTGCCAGCAGCCTCCCGACAGGGCCCGCAGATACGCAGTATTTT
.	many	TRBJ2-1	TRBV12-3/TRBV12-4	CASSHRSWGNEQFF	TGTGCCAGCAGTCACCGGAGCTGGGGCAATGAGCAGTTCTTC
TRBD2	few	TRBJ2-2	TRBV27	CASSFSSGRDFDTGELFF	TGTGCCAGCAGTTTCTCTAGCGGGAGGGACTTTGACACCGGGGAGCTGTTTTTT
TRBD2	few	TRBJ2-3	TRBV14	CASSPQGGTSHSNTQYF	TGTGCCAGCAGCCCTCAAGGGGGGACTAGTCATTCGAATACGCAGTATTTT
.	many	TRBJ1-5	TRBV20-1	CSAREDVLGPQHF	TGCAGTGCTAGAGAGGACGTACTGGGGCCCCAGCATTTT
.	many	TRBJ1-3	TRBV12-3/TRBV12-4	CATTGGGNTIYF	TGTGCCACGACAGGAGGCGGAAACACCATATATTTT
.	.	TRBJ1-1	TRBV5-1	CASSLDRAKAEAFF	TGCGCCAGCAGCTTGGACAGGGCAAAGGCTGAAGCTTTCTTT
.	few	TRBJ2-1	TRBV20-1	CSASTSSYNEQFF	TGCAGTGCTAGTACGAGCTCCTACAATGAGCAGTTCTTC
.	many	TRBJ2-2	TRBV11-2	CASSLVRGGELFF	TGTGCCAGCAGCTTAGTAAGGGGCGGGGAGCTGTTTTTT
.	few	TRBJ2-2	TRBV4-1	CASRIMGDAAGELFF	TGCGCCAGCAGGATTATGGGGGACGCGGCCGGGGAGCTGTTTTTT
.	many	TRBJ2-4	TRBV10-3	CAISESGPVAKNIQYF	TGTGCCATCAGTGAGTCGGGGCCGGTAGCCAAAAACATTCAGTACTTC
.	many	TRBJ2-4	TRBV20-1	CSARDYARNIQYF	TGCAGTGCTAGAGATTACGCACGAAACATTCAGTACTTC
TRBD1	few	TRBJ2-1	TRBV5-1	CASSWRQLQGARVDEQFF	TGCGCCAGCAGCTGGAGACAATTACAGGGGGCTCGAGTAGATGAGCAGTTCTTC
.	many	TRBJ2-5	TRBV5-1	CASSSGHQETQYF	TGCGCCAGCAGCTCCGGGCACCAAGAGACCCAGTACTTC